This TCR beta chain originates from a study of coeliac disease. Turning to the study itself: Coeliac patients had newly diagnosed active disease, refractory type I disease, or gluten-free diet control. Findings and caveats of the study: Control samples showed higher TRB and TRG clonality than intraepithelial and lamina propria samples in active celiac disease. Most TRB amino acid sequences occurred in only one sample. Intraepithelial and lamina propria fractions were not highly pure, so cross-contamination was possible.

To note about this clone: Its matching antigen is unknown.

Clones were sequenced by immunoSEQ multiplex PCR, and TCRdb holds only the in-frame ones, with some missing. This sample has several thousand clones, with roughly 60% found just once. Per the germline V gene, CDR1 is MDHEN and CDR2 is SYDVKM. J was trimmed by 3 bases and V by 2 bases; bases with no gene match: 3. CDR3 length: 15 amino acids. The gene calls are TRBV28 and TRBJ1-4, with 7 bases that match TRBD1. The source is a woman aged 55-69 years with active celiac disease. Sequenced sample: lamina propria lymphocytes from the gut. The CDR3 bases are TGTGCCAGCAGTTTACGAGGGGGCTCTAATGAAAAACTGTTTTTT. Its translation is CASSLRGGSNEKLFF. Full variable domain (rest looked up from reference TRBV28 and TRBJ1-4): DVKVTQSSRYLVKRTGEKVFLECVQDMDHENMFWYRQDPGLGLRLIYFSYDVKMKEKGDIPEGYSVSREKKERFSLILESASTNQTSMYLCASSLRGGSNEKLFFGSGTQLSVL.